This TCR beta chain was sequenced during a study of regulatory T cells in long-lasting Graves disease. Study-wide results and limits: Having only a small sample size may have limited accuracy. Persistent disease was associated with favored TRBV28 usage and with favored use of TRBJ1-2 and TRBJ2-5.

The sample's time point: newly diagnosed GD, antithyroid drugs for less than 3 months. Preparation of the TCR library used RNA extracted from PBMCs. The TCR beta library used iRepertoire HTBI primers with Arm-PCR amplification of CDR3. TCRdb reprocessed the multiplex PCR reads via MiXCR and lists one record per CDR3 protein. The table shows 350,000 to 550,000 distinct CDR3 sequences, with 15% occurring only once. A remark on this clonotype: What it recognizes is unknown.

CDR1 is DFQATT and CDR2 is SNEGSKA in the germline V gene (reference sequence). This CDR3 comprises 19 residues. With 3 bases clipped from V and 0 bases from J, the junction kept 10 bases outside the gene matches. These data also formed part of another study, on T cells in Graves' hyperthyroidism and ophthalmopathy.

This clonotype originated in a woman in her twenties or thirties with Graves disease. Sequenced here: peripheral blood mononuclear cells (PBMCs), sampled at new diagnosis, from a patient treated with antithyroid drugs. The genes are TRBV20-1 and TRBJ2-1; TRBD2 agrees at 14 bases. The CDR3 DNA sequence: TGCAGTGCTAGTTCGTCCGGGACTAGCGGGAGAAGCTCCTACAATGAGCAGTTCTTC. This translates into CSASSSGTSGRSSYNEQFF.